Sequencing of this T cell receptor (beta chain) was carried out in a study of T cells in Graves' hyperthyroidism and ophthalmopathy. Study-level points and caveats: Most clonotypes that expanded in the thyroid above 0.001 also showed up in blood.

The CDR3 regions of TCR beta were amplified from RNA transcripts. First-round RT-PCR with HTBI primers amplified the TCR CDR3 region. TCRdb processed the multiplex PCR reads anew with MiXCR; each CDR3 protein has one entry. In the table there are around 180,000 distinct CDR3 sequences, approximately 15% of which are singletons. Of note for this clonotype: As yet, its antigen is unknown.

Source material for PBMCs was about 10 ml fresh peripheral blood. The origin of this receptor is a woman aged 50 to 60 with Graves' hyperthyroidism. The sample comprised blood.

This CDR3 is CAWSPWDTHYGGYTF. DNA of the CDR3: TGTGCCTGGAGTCCTTGGGACACGCATTATGGCGGCTACACCTTC. The rearrangement joins TRBV30 to TRBJ1-2, with a tentative D call TRBD1 (6 bases). The CDR3 has 15 residues. The V end lost 2 bases, the J end lost 8 bases, and 21 bases lay between the germline ends. The germline gives CDR1 GTSNPN, CDR2 SVGIG (reference sequence). Using reference TRBV30 and TRBJ1-2 for the parts outside the CDR3, the full variable domain is SQTIHQWPATLVQPVGSPLSLECTVEGTSNPNLYWYRQAAGRGLQLLFYSVGIGQISSEVPQNLSASRPQDRQFILSSKKLLLSDSGFYLCAWSPWDTHYGGYTFGSGTRLTVV.